A selection of T cell receptor beta chains follows, all from one sample in a study of T-cell reconstitution after alpha-beta-depleted transplantation in children. TCRdb processed the PCR reads anew with MiXCR; each CDR3 protein has one entry. Of roughly 200,000 distinct CDR3 sequences in the sample, 7% to 9% are singletons; the top ten hold 35%. The starting material was PBMCs, mostly from graft donor cells, obtained 360 days after TCRalphabeta/CD19-depleted stem cell transplant. These TCRs come from a male patient under 10 years old who had a stem cell transplant for acute myeloid leukemia, so the T cells may come from the graft donor. CDR3s include the opening cysteine and the closing phenylalanine or tryptophan. The D gene is left open where the match is weak. Size is stated for part of the rows, as once, few or many counts, or as a class when the clone is expanded.

D: TRBD2; V: TRBV5-1; J: TRBJ2-3; size: many; DNA: TGCGCCAGCAGGACTAGCGGGGCAGATACGCAGTATTTT; CDR3: CASRTSGADTQYF
D: NA; V: TRBV5-1; J: TRBJ1-1; size: many; DNA: TGCGCCAGCAGCTTGACGGGGGCGAACACTGAAGCTTTCTTT; CDR3: CASSLTGANTEAFF
D: NA; V: TRBV2; J: TRBJ1-3; size: few; DNA: TGTGCCAGCAGTGAAGCATGGCGGACGGATGGAAACACCATATATTTT; CDR3: CASSEAWRTDGNTIYF
D: NA; V: TRBV7-9; J: TRBJ1-1; size: few; DNA: TGTGCCAGCAGGTCCGCGCAGGAGATTGAAGCTTTCTTT; CDR3: CASRSAQEIEAFF
D: TRBD1; V: TRBV6-1; J: TRBJ2-3; size: many; DNA: TGTGCCAGCAGAGACAGGGTTCCAGATACGCAGTATTTT; CDR3: CASRDRVPDTQYF
D: TRBD1; V: TRBV28; J: TRBJ2-1; size: many; DNA: TGTGCCAGCAACACCCGGGACAGGAACAATGAGCAGTTCTTC; CDR3: CASNTRDRNNEQFF
D: TRBD2; V: TRBV20-1; J: TRBJ2-1; size: NA; DNA: TGCAGTGCGGGACTAGCGGGGGGGCCCAATGAGCAGTTCTTC; CDR3: CSAGLAGGPNEQFF
D: NA; V: TRBV5-1; J: TRBJ2-2; size: many; DNA: TGCGCCAGCAGCTCGCGGATAGACGGGTCCGGGGAGCTGTTTTTT; CDR3: CASSSRIDGSGELFF
D: NA; V: TRBV12-3/TRBV12-4; J: TRBJ1-6; size: few; DNA: TGTGCCAGCAGTCCTCGGGCGGGGGGGGAAAATTCACCCCTCCACTTT; CDR3: CASSPRAGGENSPLHF
D: NA; V: TRBV9; J: TRBJ1-2; size: few; DNA: TGTGCCAGCAGCGCCTCCCTGCGCCGTAACTATGGCTACACCTTC; CDR3: CASSASLRRNYGYTF
D: NA; V: TRBV29-1; J: TRBJ2-3; size: NA; DNA: TGCAGCGTTGAACTGGCGACTACAGATACGCAGTATTTT; CDR3: CSVELATTDTQYF
D: NA; V: TRBV21-1; J: TRBJ1-2; size: few; DNA: TGTGCCAGCAGCCGAAAACGCCAGGGGGCGAAAGGCTACACCTTC; CDR3: CASSRKRQGAKGYTF
D: TRBD2; V: TRBV7-8; J: TRBJ2-1; size: many; DNA: TGTGCCAGCAGCTCCCTTAGCGGGAGGTCCTACAATGAGCAGTTCTTC; CDR3: CASSSLSGRSYNEQFF
D: TRBD2; V: TRBV10-3; J: TRBJ2-1; size: many; DNA: TGTGCCATCAGGACTAGCTTGGTGGTAGGGTACAATGAGCAGTTCTTC; CDR3: CAIRTSLVVGYNEQFF
D: NA; V: TRBV7-9; J: TRBJ1-1; size: many; DNA: TGTGCCAGCAGCCCGGGACACCTGAACACTGAAGCTTTCTTT; CDR3: CASSPGHLNTEAFF
D: NA; V: TRBV6-6; J: TRBJ2-7; size: few; DNA: TGTGCCAGCAGTTACGGGCGGGGGCAGTACTTC; CDR3: CASSYGRGQYF
D: NA; V: TRBV3-1; J: TRBJ2-5; size: NA; DNA: TGTGCCAGCAGCCAAGATCCGGCGGGCCAAGGGACCCAGTACTTC; CDR3: CASSQDPAGQGTQYF
D: NA; V: TRBV19; J: TRBJ2-1; size: few; DNA: TGTGCCAGTAGAACAGGTTTTCATGAGCAGTTCTTC; CDR3: CASRTGFHEQFF
D: NA; V: TRBV5-1; J: TRBJ2-7; size: many; DNA: TGCGCCAGCAGCTCCGACAGCTACGAGCAGTACTTC; CDR3: CASSSDSYEQYF
D: TRBD2; V: TRBV28; J: TRBJ2-2; size: NA; DNA: TGTGCCAGCAGTTTTAGCGGGGGTACGAGCGGGGAGCTGTTTTTT; CDR3: CASSFSGGTSGELFF
D: NA; V: TRBV3-1; J: TRBJ2-2; size: many; DNA: TGTGCCAGCAGCCAAGGGCACGGGGAGCTGTTTTTT; CDR3: CASSQGHGELFF
D: TRBD1; V: TRBV29-1; J: TRBJ2-3; size: many; DNA: TGCAGCGTTGAACCCAGGGGGTCCCACACAGATACGCAGTATTTT; CDR3: CSVEPRGSHTDTQYF
D: TRBD2; V: TRBV10-3; J: TRBJ2-1; size: many; DNA: TGTGCCATCAGCATAGCGGGGGGGCCGTATGAGCAGTTCTTC; CDR3: CAISIAGGPYEQFF
D: NA; V: TRBV2; J: TRBJ2-2; size: NA; DNA: TGTGCCAGCAGTGAAATTCTAGCGGGGGAGCTGTTTTTT; CDR3: CASSEILAGELFF
D: NA; V: TRBV12-3/TRBV12-4; J: TRBJ2-1; size: NA; DNA: TGTGCCAGCTTTAGGGCGAGCTCCTACAATGAGCAGTTCTTC; CDR3: CASFRASSYNEQFF
D: TRBD1; V: TRBV6-1; J: TRBJ1-2; size: NA; DNA: TGTGCCAGCAGGGCAGACAGGGGGTATGGCTACACCTTC; CDR3: CASRADRGYGYTF
D: NA; V: TRBV20-1; J: TRBJ2-4; size: NA; DNA: TGCTGTGCTAGAGGATTAACGGGGGGCCGCATTCAGTACTTC; CDR3: CCARGLTGGRIQYF
D: NA; V: TRBV29-1; J: TRBJ1-2; size: few; DNA: TGCAGCGTTGTTGATGGCTACACCTTC; CDR3: CSVVDGYTF
D: TRBD1; V: TRBV5-1; J: TRBJ1-2; size: many; DNA: TGCGCCAGCAGCTCCTGGACAGGGCCTTATGGCTACACCTTC; CDR3: CASSSWTGPYGYTF
D: TRBD2; V: TRBV29-1; J: TRBJ2-5; size: many; DNA: TGCAGCGCCCGGACTAGCGGGGGCCCGGAGACCCAGTACTTC; CDR3: CSARTSGGPETQYF
D: TRBD2; V: TRBV5-6; J: TRBJ2-7; size: many; DNA: TGTGCCAGCAGCTTGTTGACTAGCCCGAATCTTCTATGGGAGCAGTACTTC; CDR3: CASSLLTSPNLLWEQYF
D: NA; V: TRBV12-3/TRBV12-4; J: TRBJ2-2; size: few; DNA: TGTGCCAGCAGTTTGCCAGGGGGGGCCGGGGAGCTGTTTTTT; CDR3: CASSLPGGAGELFF